Following are 26 T cell receptor beta chains from one sample sequenced in a study of shared clonotypes between healthy human individuals. The protocol was immunoSEQ multiplex PCR, while the TCRdb copy is restricted to in-frame clones and leaves out a portion. There are about 490,000 clones in the sample; 70% to 80% occur only once, and 10% to 15% lies in the top ten. The material sequenced was PBMCs. These receptors originate from a woman between 35 and 50 years old in good health. Some clones in this sample may be carry-over from other donors' samples.

The CDR3: CASSPSTRGYEQYF. The CDR3 DNA reads as TGTGCCAGCAGTCCCTCGACCAGGGGCTACGAGCAGTACTTC. The chain joins TRBV27 to TRBJ2-7, with a tentative D call TRBD1 (6 bases). The length of the CDR3 is 14 residues. Germline loops: CDR1 MNHEY, CDR2 SMNVEV (reference sequence). Trimming took off 5 bases at V and 3 bases at J, with 14 bases between the two ends.

The V gene is TRBV6-6, the J gene TRBJ1-2; the match to TRBD1 covers 9 bases. This CDR3 has 14 residues. J lost 4 bases, V lost 2 bases, and 2 bases had no gene match. Germline CDR1 is MNHNY and CDR2 is SVGAGI (reference sequence). CDR3 in amino acids: CASSYRDRAYGYTF. The CDR3 DNA reads as TGTGCCAGCAGTTACAGGGACAGGGCCTATGGCTACACCTTC.

The chain recombines TRBV4-3 with TRBJ1-1; unclear D gene. Trimming cost V 0 bases and J 4 bases, with 18 bases left between them. CDR1 is LGHNA and CDR2 is YSLEER in the germline V gene. The CDR3 spans 17 residues. The CDR3, as DNA: TGCGCCAGCAGCCAAGATTTCCGCGAGGGCTCTACCACTGAAGCTTTCTTT. Translation gives CASSQDFREGSTTEAFF.

The rearrangement links TRBV7-2 to TRBJ1-5, with TRBD1 matching 10 bases. The CDR3 has 15 residues. J gave up 12 bases and V 5 bases, and 13 bases lay outside the gene matches. The germline CDR1 and CDR2 sequences are SGHTA and FQGNSA. The CDR3 is CASSAYAGTGAFQHF. The CDR3 bases are TGTGCCAGCAGCGCCTACGCCGGGACAGGGGCCTTCCAGCATTTT.

This chain joins TRBV15 and TRBJ1-3; D remains ambiguous. This CDR3 comprises 14 residues. Germline CDR1 and CDR2: LNHNV and YYDKDF (reference sequence). Trimming left V 1 base short and J 4 bases short, with 8 bases between. As DNA, the CDR3 is TGTGCCACCAGCAGAGGGACGGCCGGAAACACCATATATTTT. Translating it yields CATSRGTAGNTIYF.

Concerning this clone: Mismatch with germline at one junction end may stem from a read error. In the same sample, other DNA sequences code for this CDR3. This chain links TRBV5-1 with TRBJ2-2, with D tentatively TRBD2 (5 bases). In germline, CDR1 is SGHRS, CDR2 YFSETQ. This CDR3 contains 16 residues. The CDR3, as DNA: TGCGCCAGCACCGAACTGATGCGGGCCGGCACCGGGGAACTGTTTTTT. Residues: CASTELMRAGTGELFF. Based on the CDR3 plus reference TRBV5-1 and TRBJ2-2, the full variable domain is KAGVTQTPRYLIKTRGQQVTLSCSPISGHRSVSWYQQTPGQGLQFLFEYFSETQRNKGNFPGRFSGRQFSNSRSEMNVSTLELGDSALYLCASTELMRAGTGELFFGEGSRLTVL.

The chain employs TRBV7-8 and TRBJ1-5; TRBD1 matches 7 bases. The CDR3 is 18 residues long. The junction had 9 bases not matched to a gene; V was cut back by 1 base and J by 0 bases. Germline V CDR1 and CDR2: SGHVS, FQNEAQ. CDR3 bases: TGTGCCAGCAGCTTAGTTTCGACAGGGTGGGCTAGCAATCAGCCCCAGCATTTT. Translating gives CASSLVSTGWASNQPQHF.

The V and J genes are TRBV6-1 and TRBJ1-5; D possibly corresponds to TRBD1 (5 bases). Germline assignment: CDR1 MNHNS and CDR2 SASEGT. The CDR3 totals 15 residues. V was pared by 6 bases and J by 5 bases, with 17 bases between. For the CDR3, the DNA is TGTGCCAGCAGCGGCGCGGGGGGTGGGGATCAGCCCCAGCATTTT. Its translation is CASSGAGGGDQPQHF.

The chain combines TRBV5-1 with TRBJ1-2; D might be TRBD1 (5 bases). Germline CDR1 and CDR2: SGHRS and YFSETQ. The V end was cut by 0 bases, the J end by 8 bases, with 14 bases between. The CDR3 loop spans 14 amino acids. Here the CDR3 DNA reads TGCGCCAGCAGCTTGGGTGGGGCGCGGGAAGGCTACACCTTC. Protein sequence: CASSLGGAREGYTF.

The J gene is TRBJ2-4, the V gene TRBV2; D ambiguous. The CDR3 length is 15 residues. Germline V CDR1 and CDR2: SNHLY, FYNNEI. Trimming pared 7 bases from V and 2 bases from J, leaving 15 bases between. Here the CDR3 reads CASISVAGTKNIQYF. CDR3 DNA: TGTGCCAGCATTTCGGTGGCAGGAACCAAAAACATTCAGTACTTC.

The chain combines TRBV28 with TRBJ2-2, with TRBD1 matching 8 bases. Per the germline V gene, CDR1 is MDHEN and CDR2 is SYDVKM. Unmatched junction bases numbered 9, after V lost 6 bases and J lost 6 bases. The CDR3 has 15 amino acids. CDR3 loop: CASSPGGAGAGELFF. CDR3 DNA sequence: TGTGCCAGCAGCCCAGGGGGCGCGGGTGCCGGGGAGCTGTTTTTT.

With respect to this clone: A much more abundant neighbour one base away suggests this may be a read error. The V call is TRBV7-9, the J call TRBJ1-1; weak D call: TRBD1 (5 bases). Looked up from germline, CDR1 is SEHNR and CDR2 is FQNEAQ (reference sequence). Trimming pared 4 bases from V and 1 base from J, leaving 10 bases between. The CDR3 is 14 amino acids. CDR3 coding DNA: TGTGCCAGCAGCTCAACGGACAAGAACACTGAAGCTTTCTTT. Its translation is CASSSTDKNTEAFF.

Comments on this clone: A read error is possible here, since a much larger clone lies one base away. The chain carries TRBV30 and TRBJ1-2, with no clear D. V was trimmed by 1 base and J by 12 bases, leaving 21 bases between them. This CDR3 has 14 amino acids. Germline CDR1 and CDR2: GTSNPN and SVGIG (reference sequence). The CDR3 DNA sequence: TGTGCCTGGAGTGGTGTCGGGATGTGGGCGGGCCACACCTTC. Translation gives CAWSGVGMWAGHTF.

The sample holds a few counts of this clone. The chain carries TRBV2 and TRBJ2-7; D gene ambiguous. Per the germline V gene, CDR1 is SNHLY and CDR2 is FYNNEI. Trimming pared 9 bases from V and 2 bases from J, leaving 8 bases between. This CDR3 is built from 11 residues. The CDR3 sequence is CASADPYEQYF. Written as DNA, the CDR3 is TGTGCCAGTGCCGACCCCTACGAGCAGTACTTC.

The sample holds a few counts of this clone. Other DNA sequences in the same sample also yield this CDR3. This chain's CDR3 is CASSLRMADTQYF. The CDR3 DNA follows: TGTGCCAGCAGCTTAAGGATGGCAGATACGCAGTATTTT. V usage is TRBV7-3 and J usage is TRBJ2-3; D gene ambiguous. The ends were cut back, 1 base at V and 4 bases at J, with 6 bases in the middle. This CDR3 spans 13 amino acids. Germline V lookup: CDR1 SGHTA, CDR2 FQGTGA.

V gene TRBV5-1 combines with J gene TRBJ2-7; a possible D gene is TRBD2 (5 bases). The CDR3 covers 14 residues. The ends were cut back, 4 bases at V and 3 bases at J, with 14 bases in the middle. Germline-derived CDR1 and CDR2 are SGHRS and YFSETQ. The DNA for the CDR3 is TGCGCCAGCAGCGATGGTGGAAGCGGCTACGAGCAGTACTTC. Translation: CASSDGGSGYEQYF.

The J gene is TRBJ2-5, the V gene TRBV6-1; 8 nucleotides match TRBD2. The CDR3 is 13 residues long. Germline lookup yields CDR1 MNHNS and CDR2 SASEGT. J lost 5 bases, V lost 2 bases, and 1 base had no gene match. The CDR3 sequence: CASSEQRGETQYF. The CDR3 nucleotides read TGTGCCAGCAGTGAACAGCGGGGGGAGACCCAGTACTTC.

The DNA for the CDR3 is TGTGCCAGTACCCTGGTTCGAATGGATCAGCCCCAGCATTTT. This gives the protein CASTLVRMDQPQHF. The gene calls are TRBV19 and TRBJ1-5; no clear D. This CDR3 is 14 amino acids long. CDR1 and CDR2 (germline): LNHDA, SQIVND (reference sequence). Deletions cut 7 bases from V and 5 bases from J, with 15 bases between. Complete variable domain (other parts from reference TRBV19 and TRBJ1-5): DGGITQSPKYLFRKEGQNVTLSCEQNLNHDAMYWYRQDPGQGLRLIYYSQIVNDFQKGDIAEGYSVSREKKESFPLTVTSAQKNPTAFYLCASTLVRMDQPQHFGDGTRLSIL.

The rearrangement links TRBV29-1 to TRBJ1-3; D gene ambiguous. V was cut by 4 bases and J by 1 base, with 5 bases left in between. This CDR3 is 12 amino acids long. CDR1 and CDR2 (germline): SQVTM, ANQGSEA. CDR3 sequence (DNA): TGCAGCGTTGGGATTTCTGGAAACACCATATATTTT. Its protein is CSVGISGNTIYF.

This sequence joins TRBV6-1 and TRBJ2-1; 8 bases match TRBD2. In germline, CDR1 is MNHNS, CDR2 SASEGT. Trimming removed 6 bases from V and 4 bases from J; junction bases left unmatched: 8. CDR3 size: 15 residues. The CDR3 DNA reads as TGTGCCAGCAGCCTTTATAGCGGGGAATACAATGAGCAGTTCTTC. Protein sequence: CASSLYSGEYNEQFF.

The rearrangement joins TRBV28 to TRBJ2-7; the match to TRBD1 covers 7 bases. Germline V gene data show CDR1 as MDHEN and CDR2 as SYDVKM. J gave up 4 bases and V 6 bases, and 6 bases lay outside the gene matches. CDR3 length: 13 amino acids. As DNA, the CDR3 is TGTGCCAGCAGGGACAGGCGCCCATACGAGCAGTACTTC. Protein sequence: CASRDRRPYEQYF. Filled out from reference TRBV28 and TRBJ2-7, the complete variable domain reads DVKVTQSSRYLVKRTGEKVFLECVQDMDHENMFWYRQDPGLGLRLIYFSYDVKMKEKGDIPEGYSVSREKKERFSLILESASTNQTSMYLCASRDRRPYEQYFGPGTRLTVT.

V usage is TRBV28 and J usage is TRBJ1-2; D may be TRBD1 (5 bases). Per germline, CDR1 MDHEN and CDR2 SYDVKM. Trimming took 2 bases from V and 7 from J, leaving 14 bases between them. The CDR3 has 14 residues. CDR3 loop: CASSLVGQGGGYTF. The CDR3 DNA follows: TGTGCCAGCAGTTTAGTGGGGCAGGGCGGTGGCTACACCTTC.

The CDR3 bases are TGCAGCGCCGCGTCCGAATACAATGAGCAGTTCTTC. Protein sequence: CSAASEYNEQFF. The chain is built from TRBV29-1 and TRBJ2-1; D is undetermined. The germline V gene has CDR1 SQVTM and CDR2 ANQGSEA. Trimming shortened V by 7 bases and J by 4 bases, and 11 bases separated the two germline ends. This CDR3 region has 12 residues.

The rearrangement uses TRBV25-1 and TRBJ2-3; unclear D gene. V lost 6 bases to trimming and J lost 2 bases, with 15 bases between them. CDR3 length: 15 residues. Germline V gene lookup returns CDR1 MGHDK and CDR2 SYGVNS. Here the CDR3 reads CASSPHTTLTDTQYF. CDR3 coding DNA: TGTGCCAGCAGCCCACACACGACTCTCACAGATACGCAGTATTTT.

The V call is TRBV9, the J call TRBJ2-2; a possible D gene is TRBD1 (6 bases). With 1 base removed from V and 0 bases from J, the gap between germline ends came to 10 bases. CDR3 length: 16 residues. CDR1 is SGDLS, CDR2 YYNGEE, per germline. The CDR3: CASSVSGTSNTGELFF. CDR3 DNA sequence: TGTGCCAGCAGCGTATCCGGGACATCGAACACCGGGGAGCTGTTTTTT. The full variable domain, in which reference TRBV9 and TRBJ2-2 provide the parts outside the CDR3, is DSGVTQTPKHLITATGQRVTLRCSPRSGDLSVYWYQQSLDQGLQFLIQYYNGEERAKGNILERFSAQQFPDLHSELNLSSLELGDSALYFCASSVSGTSNTGELFFGEGSRLTVL.

The rearrangement uses TRBV25-1 and TRBJ2-7; D ambiguous. Looked up from germline, CDR1 is MGHDK and CDR2 is SYGVNS. V dropped 10 bases and J dropped 5 bases, with 21 bases sitting between them. The CDR3 runs to 14 residues. The CDR3 is CATGRADGFHEQYF. DNA of the CDR3: TGTGCCACAGGTAGGGCAGACGGATTCCACGAGCAGTACTTC.